This section outlines one TCR beta chain sequence together with its context. The antigen is not known. Germline V lookup: CDR1 PRHDT, CDR2 FYEKMQ (reference sequence). V lost 1 base, J lost 0 bases, and 2 bases stayed unmatched. The CDR3 consists of 16 residues. This sample is drawn from a study of beta chain features in type 1 diabetes. General study findings and limits: Shorter TCRB CDR3s, moderately but significantly so, were found in Type 1 diabetes patients in all four CD4+ subsets. PCR could preferentially amplify shorter templates, alike in patients and controls. The naive, central memory and Treg TCRB repertoires looked more alike in patients than they did in healthy donors.

As every portion of the isolated RNA was reverse transcribed, the sequencing read expressed TCRB transcripts. TCRdb's table, derived via immunoSEQ multiplex PCR, lists solely in-frame clones and lacks some. This table has 250,000 to 300,000 clones, 13% to 15% appearing once. The sample taken for sequencing was naive CD4+ T cells from blood. The sequence derives from a man under 40 with type 1 diabetes. The chain uses TRBV13 and TRBJ2-1, with TRBD2 matching 8 bases. Here the CDR3 DNA reads TGTGCCAGCAGCTTAGCGGGAGGGAGCTCCTACAATGAGCAGTTCTTC. Amino acids: CASSLAGGSSYNEQFF.